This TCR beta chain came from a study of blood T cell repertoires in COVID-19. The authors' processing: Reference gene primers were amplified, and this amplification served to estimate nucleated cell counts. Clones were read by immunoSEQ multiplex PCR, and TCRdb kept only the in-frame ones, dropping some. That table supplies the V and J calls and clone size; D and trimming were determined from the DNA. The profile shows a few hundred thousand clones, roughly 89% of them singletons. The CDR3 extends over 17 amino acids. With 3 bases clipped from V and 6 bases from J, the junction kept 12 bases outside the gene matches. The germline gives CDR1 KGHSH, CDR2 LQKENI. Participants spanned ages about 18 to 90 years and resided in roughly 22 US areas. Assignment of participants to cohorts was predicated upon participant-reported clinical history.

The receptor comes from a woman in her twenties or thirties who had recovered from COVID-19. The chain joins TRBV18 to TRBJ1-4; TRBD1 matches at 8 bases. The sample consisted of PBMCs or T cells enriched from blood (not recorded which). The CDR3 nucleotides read TGTGCCAGCTCACCCAGCCAGGGGGCTGGGGCAGATGAAAAACTGTTTTTT. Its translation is CASSPSQGAGADEKLFF.